This passage covers 8 T cell receptor beta chains from one sample sequenced in a study of CD8+CD57+ T cells in acquired aplastic anemia. TCR beta VDJ and CDR3 profiling used genomic DNA as template. TCRdb passed the reads through MiXCR, listing each CDR3 protein once. The table records a few hundred thousand distinct CDR3 sequences, roughly 50% of them present only once. Sample: sorted CD4+, CD8+, or CD8+CD57+ T cells (not recorded which) from PBMCs. These receptors all come from a human donor with severe aplastic anemia or a healthy control (not recorded which).

This rearrangement joins TRBV7-9 to TRBJ2-3; TRBD1 agrees at 8 bases. Trimming at V came to 8 bases and at J to 4 bases, leaving 2 bases not matched to a gene. The germline V gene encodes CDR1 SEHNR and CDR2 FQNEAQ (reference sequence). The CDR3 totals 12 residues. The CDR3 DNA follows: TGTGCCAGCGAACAGGGGGCAGATACGCAGTATTTT. Residues: CASEQGADTQYF.

The CDR3 protein is CASSLGAGGEVTEAFF. The CDR3 DNA reads TGCGCCAGCAGCTTGGGGGCAGGGGGCGAGGTCACTGAAGCTTTCTTT. This chain links TRBV5-1 with TRBJ1-1, with 8 bases that match TRBD1. In germline, CDR1 is SGHRS, CDR2 YFSETQ. J was trimmed by 4 bases and V by 0 bases; bases with no gene match: 8. This CDR3 comprises 16 residues.

In the case of this clonotype: A much larger clone sits a single nucleotide away, making a read error possible. The CDR3 carries no conserved terminal phenylalanine or tryptophan, so it likely arises from a read error. This chain connects TRBV2 to TRBJ1-2; D gene unclear. Trimming shortened V by 0 bases and J by 4 bases, and 9 bases separated the two germline ends. Per the germline V gene, CDR1 is SNHLY and CDR2 is FYNNEI. The CDR3 consists of 14 residues. The CDR3: CASSEAWGTYGYTL. CDR3 in DNA: TGTGCCAGCAGTGAAGCGTGGGGAACCTATGGCTACACCTTA.

The table lists this clonotype with many counts. The gene calls are TRBV6-1 and TRBJ1-6; unclear D gene. Deletions cut 2 bases from V and 0 bases from J, with 8 bases between. Germline V gives CDR1 MNHNS, CDR2 SASEGT. The CDR3 consists of 16 residues. CDR3: CASSEFGSSYNSPLHF. Here the CDR3 DNA reads TGTGCCAGCAGTGAATTTGGGAGCTCCTATAATTCACCCCTCCACTTT.

There are a few counts of this clonotype. V usage is TRBV7-8 and J usage is TRBJ2-5; no definite D call. Germline V lookup: CDR1 SGHVS, CDR2 FQNEAQ. Trimming shortened V by 1 base and J by 3 bases, and 9 bases separated the two germline ends. The CDR3 sequence is 14 residues long. This chain's CDR3 is CASSLVAAKETQYF. CDR3 nucleotide sequence: TGTGCCAGCAGCTTAGTCGCAGCTAAAGAGACCCAGTACTTC.

This sequence joins TRBV12-3 or TRBV12-4 and TRBJ2-5; 9 positions match TRBD1. V was clipped by 6 bases and J by 2 bases; unmatched bases: 16. CDR3 length equals 18 residues. CDR3 amino acids: CASSLPGRQGGNQETQYF. Here the CDR3 DNA reads TGTGCCAGCAGCCTGCCGGGCAGACAGGGGGGCAATCAAGAGACCCAGTACTTC.

J is TRBJ2-7 and V is TRBV29-1; the D gene is possibly TRBD1 (5 bases). The CDR3 is 13 residues long. Trimming cost V 2 bases and J 2 bases, with 10 bases left between them. The germline gives CDR1 SQVTM, CDR2 ANQGSEA. CDR3 protein: CSVELDTTYEQYF. The CDR3 DNA follows: TGCAGCGTTGAATTGGACACAACCTACGAGCAGTACTTC.

This chain links TRBV20-1 with TRBJ2-7; 12 nucleotides align to TRBD2. From germline, CDR1 is DFQATT and CDR2 SNEGSKA (reference sequence). CDR3 length: 14 amino acids. Trimming at V came to 0 bases and at J to 10 bases, leaving 7 bases not matched to a gene. CDR3 protein: CSARDLLAGGEQYF. CDR3 nucleotides: TGCAGTGCTAGAGATCTACTAGCGGGAGGCGAACAGTACTTC.